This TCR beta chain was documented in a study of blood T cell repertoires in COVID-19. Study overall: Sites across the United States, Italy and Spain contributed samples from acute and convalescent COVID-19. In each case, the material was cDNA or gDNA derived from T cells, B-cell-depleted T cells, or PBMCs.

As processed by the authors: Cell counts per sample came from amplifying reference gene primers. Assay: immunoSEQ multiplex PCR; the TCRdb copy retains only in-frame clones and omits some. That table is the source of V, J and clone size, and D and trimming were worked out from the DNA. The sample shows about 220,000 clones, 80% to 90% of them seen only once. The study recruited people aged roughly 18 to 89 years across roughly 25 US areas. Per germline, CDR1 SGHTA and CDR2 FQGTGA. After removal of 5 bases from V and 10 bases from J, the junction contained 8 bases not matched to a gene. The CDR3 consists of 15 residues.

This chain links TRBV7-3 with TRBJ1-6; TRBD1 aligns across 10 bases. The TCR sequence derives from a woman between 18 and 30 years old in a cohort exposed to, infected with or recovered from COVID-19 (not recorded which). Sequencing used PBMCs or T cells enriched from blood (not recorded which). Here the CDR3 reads CASSPTGGWESPLHF. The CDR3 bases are TGTGCCAGCAGCCCGACAGGGGGCTGGGAGTCACCCCTCCACTTT.